Listed below are T cell receptor beta chains from one sample, sequenced in a study of tumor and adjacent non-tumor tissue in lung cancer. TCRdb re-called the multiplex PCR reads with MiXCR, one entry per CDR3 protein. The sample carries about 90,000 distinct CDR3 sequences, around 80% recorded once. Sequencing used distant non-tumor lung tissue. The receptors were sampled from a woman between 45 and 60 years old with non-small cell lung cancer. CDR3s include the opening cysteine and the closing phenylalanine or tryptophan. D genes are given only for firm matches. Expanded clones are given a class, and other clones once, few, many or no size at all.

TRBJ1-2 | - | TRBV7-8 | - | 14 | TGTGCCAGCAGCTTAACCTCAGTGGGCTATGGCTACACCTTC | CASSLTSVGYGYTF
TRBJ2-7 | - | TRBV12-3/TRBV12-4 | TRBD1 | 15 | TGTGCTAGCAGTCCTCCGGGACAGGGGACCTGCGAGCAGTACTTC | CASSPPGQGTCEQYF
TRBJ1-2 | - | TRBV4-1 | TRBD1 | 15 | TGCGCCAGCAGTCGCCGACAGGGAAATGACTATGGCTGCACCTTC | CASSRRQGNDYGCTF
TRBJ2-2 | - | TRBV12-3/TRBV12-4 | - | 16 | TGTGCCAGCAGTTTAGGGACCGGGACAAACACCTGCGAGCTGTTTTTT | CASSLGTGTNTCELFF
TRBJ1-5 | - | TRBV10-2 | - | 12 | TGCGCCAGCAGTAACTGGAATCAGCCCCGGCATTTT | CASSNWNQPRHF
TRBJ2-1 | few | TRBV29-1 | TRBD2 | 16 | TGCAGTGTCCTTCTTACGACTAGCGGACTTTACAATGAGCAGTTCTTC | CSVLLTTSGLYNEQFF
TRBJ2-7 | many | TRBV24-1 | TRBD2 | 14 | TGTGCCACCAGTGACTCTAGCGGGAGACTCGAGCAGTACTTC | CATSDSSGRLEQYF
TRBJ2-7 | few | TRBV11-2 | - | 15 | TGTGCCAGTAGCTCCCCAGGGGGGTGGTGGTTTGAGCAGTACTTC | CASSSPGGWWFEQYF
TRBJ2-3 | - | TRBV6-2/TRBV6-3 | - | 14 | TGTGCCAGGAGCTATAGCGCTGTCACAGATACGCAGTATTTT | CARSYSAVTDTQYF
TRBJ2-1 | many | TRBV11-2 | TRBD2 | 17 | TGTGCCAGCAGCCCCCCCTCGGGGACTAGCGGGAACGATGAGCAGTTCTTC | CASSPPSGTSGNDEQFF
TRBJ2-7 | - | TRBV7-9 | - | 14 | TGTGCCAACACCCCGCCCGGCGGATCCTACGAGCAGTACTTC | CANTPPGGSYEQYF
TRBJ2-2 | - | TRBV29-1 | TRBD1 | 15 | TGCAGGGTTGGGGTTCAGGGGGCAGGGACCGGGGAGCTGTTTTTT | CRVGVQGAGTGELFF
TRBJ2-1 | few | TRBV6-5 | - | 15 | TGTGCTAGCGGTTACGGCCTAGCGCGCTACAATGAGCAGTTCTTC | CASGYGLARYNEQFF
TRBJ2-3 | - | TRBV29-1 | - | 12 | - | CSVGRGTETPYF
TRBJ2-4 | - | TRBV10-3 | - | 13 | TGTGCCGTCAGCGCAAACCGAGGAGACATTCAGTACTTC | CAVSANRGDIQYF
TRBJ2-7 | once | TRBV4-2 | - | 16 | TGTGCCAGCAGCCATGCAGTAGAATCGGTCCCCTGCGAGCAGTACTTC | CASSHAVESVPCEQYF
TRBJ2-7 | - | TRBV6-5 | - | 14 | TGTGCCAGTAGTTACTCTTGGGGGGACTACGAGCAGTACTTC | CASSYSWGDYEQYF
TRBJ1-6 | - | TRBV5-4 | - | 16 | TGTGCCAGCAGCTTGTTAGGAGATCGAAAGAATTCACCTCTCCACTTT | CASSLLGDRKNSPLHF
TRBJ1-2 | - | TRBV4-1 | - | 15 | TGCGCCAGCTGCCAAGATTGGGAGGGGCGCATAGGCTACACCTTC | CASCQDWEGRIGYTF
TRBJ2-1 | - | TRBV11-2 | - | 16 | TGTGCCAGCAGCTTGGAAGCGGGACAGGAATTCACTGAACAGTTCTTC | CASSLEAGQEFTEQFF
TRBJ2-1 | - | TRBV4-1 | TRBD2 | 15 | TGCGCTAGCAGCCCGGGTAGTAGCGGGATCGCTGAGCAGTTCTTC | CASSPGSSGIAEQFF
TRBJ2-1 | - | TRBV7-9 | TRBD2 | 16 | TGTGCCAGCAACTTAAAAGGTAGCGGGGGCCACAATGACCAGTTCTTC | CASNLKGSGGHNDQFF
TRBJ2-2 | - | TRBV6-4 | - | 13 | TGTGCCAGCAGTTCGCAGACAAGCGGGGAGCTGTTTTTT | CASSSQTSGELFF
TRBJ2-7 | few | TRBV4-1 | - | 17 | TGCACCAGCAGCCCTCCCCCTGTTGGGTTGACTCCCTACGAGCAATACTTC | CTSSPPPVGLTPYEQYF
TRBJ2-3 | few | TRBV10-3 | TRBD2 | 17 | TGTGCCATCAGTGAATCAGCGGGGCCGTGTGTCACAGATACGCAGTATTTT | CAISESAGPCVTDTQYF
TRBJ2-1 | - | TRBV6-5 | TRBD2 | 16 | TGTGCCAGCAGCTCCGAAGCGGGAGGGCCGCAGAATGAGCAGCTCTTC | CASSSEAGGPQNEQLF
TRBJ2-1 | many | TRBV5-1 | - | 12 | TGCGCCAGCAGCTCAGACAACGGTGAGCAGTTCTTC | CASSSDNGEQFF
TRBJ2-3 | - | TRBV11-2 | - | 13 | TGTGTCAGCAGCTTAGCGGAGTCAGGTACGCAATATTTT | CVSSLAESGTQYF
TRBJ2-5 | many | TRBV5-1 | - | 16 | TGCGCCAGCAGCTTGAGTGGTGCTCTGGTCCAAGAGACCCAGTACTTC | CASSLSGALVQETQYF
TRBJ2-3 | once | TRBV11-2 | - | 15 | TGTGTCAGCAACTTAGGACCCCCAGGGGACCATACTCAGTATTTT | CVSNLGPPGDHTQYF
TRBJ2-3 | - | TRBV6-2/TRBV6-3 | TRBD2 | 16 | TGTGCCAGCAGGAGGGAATTCCGGGGGGGACCAGATACGCGGTATTTT | CASRREFRGGPDTRYF
TRBJ2-7 | - | TRBV2 | TRBD2 | 15 | TGTGCCAGCACGTTTATAGGCGGGAGTTCTGCGGAGCAGTACTTC | CASTFIGGSSAEQYF
TRBJ2-1 | - | TRBV11-1 | - | 16 | TGTGCCAGCAACCCACACGAGGCTAGCGAGATTGGTGAGCAGTTCTTC | CASNPHEASEIGEQFF
TRBJ2-1 | - | TRBV10-2 | TRBD1 | 15 | TGTGCCAGCAGCGGGACAGGGGCGGGTCACAATGAGCTGTTCTTC | CASSGTGAGHNELFF
TRBJ2-7 | - | TRBV6-1 | TRBD1 | 15 | TGTGCCAGCACACTCCAACGAGACAGGGTTTACGAACAGTACTTC | CASTLQRDRVYEQYF
TRBJ2-1 | - | TRBV20-1 | - | 12 | TGCATTGCTTCACCACTAAACAATGAGCAGTTCTTC | CIASPLNNEQFF
TRBJ2-7 | - | TRBV4-1 | TRBD1 | 14 | TGCGCCAGCAGATGCAGACAGGGTAGCTGGGAGCAGTACTTC | CASRCRQGSWEQYF
TRBJ2-3 | - | TRBV29-1 | - | 12 | TGTAGCGTTCTGGCACGGACACATACGCAGTATTTT | CSVLARTHTQYF
TRBJ2-1 | - | TRBV11-2 | TRBD2 | 14 | TGTGCCAGCACCGGGACTAGCGGCCACAATGAGCAGTTCTTC | CASTGTSGHNEQFF
TRBJ2-1 | - | TRBV6-2/TRBV6-3 | - | 14 | TGTGCTAGCAGTTACGACAAGGGAAGGGAGACCCAGTTCTTC | CASSYDKGRETQFF
TRBJ2-7 | - | TRBV28 | - | 14 | TGTGCCAGCAGTGAGGGAGACGGGAAGTACGAGCAGCACTTC | CASSEGDGKYEQHF
TRBJ2-1 | - | TRBV11-2 | TRBD2 | 14 | TGTTCCAGCAGCCTCGGGACTAGCGACCATGGGCAGTTCTTC | CSSSLGTSDHGQFF
TRBJ2-2 | - | TRBV10-1 | - | 13 | TGCGCCAGCCGGCTAGGGAACACCATGGAGCTGTTTTTT | CASRLGNTMELFF
TRBJ2-2 | few | TRBV20-1 | - | 11 | TGCAGTGCGAGAAAGTCGGGGGAGCTGTTTTTT | CSARKSGELFF
TRBJ2-3 | - | TRBV6-1 | - | 13 | TGTGCCGGCAGTGCCGGGAGCTTGGATACACAGTATTTT | CAGSAGSLDTQYF
TRBJ2-2 | - | TRBV12-3/TRBV12-4 | - | 16 | TGTGCCAGCGGTTTAGGAACAGTGATAAACACCGGGGAGCTGTTTTTT | CASGLGTVINTGELFF
TRBJ2-1 | - | TRBV6-1 | TRBD1 | 14 | TGTGTCACTTATTGGACAGGGGCCTGCAATGAGCAGTTCTTC | CVTYWTGACNEQFF
TRBJ1-2 | - | TRBV5-6 | - | 15 | TGTGTCACCCGCTTACGAGAAATTTACAGCTATGGCTACACCTTC | CVTRLREIYSYGYTF
TRBJ1-1 | - | TRBV6-5 | - | 15 | TGTGCCAGAGGTTACCTCTCTGGGTCAAACACTGAAGCTTTCTTT | CARGYLSGSNTEAFF
TRBJ2-2 | - | TRBV6-1 | TRBD1 | 14 | TGTACCAGCCAAGACAGGGGTAACACCGGGGAGCTGTTTTTT | CTSQDRGNTGELFF
TRBJ2-1 | - | TRBV11-2 | - | 16 | TGTGCCAGCAGCTTGGAATCGAGACAGGGACTCACTGAGCAGTTCTTC | CASSLESRQGLTEQFF
TRBJ2-5 | - | TRBV29-1 | - | 13 | TGCAGCGTTGTAGCCAAGGGACATGAGACCCAGTACTTC | CSVVAKGHETQYF
TRBJ2-1 | - | TRBV4-1 | - | 17 | TGCGCCAGCAGCCGAGAGATCGGGGATAGGGGATACAATGAGCAGTTCTTC | CASSREIGDRGYNEQFF
TRBJ1-1 | many | TRBV6-1 | - | 14 | TGTGCCAGCAGTACCCTTACAGGGCTGACTGAAGCTTTCTTT | CASSTLTGLTEAFF
TRBJ1-4 | many | TRBV20-1 | - | 14 | TGCAGTGCTAAAAGAGGCGCCCTGGGTGAAAAACTGTTTTTT | CSAKRGALGEKLFF
TRBJ2-3 | - | TRBV11-2 | - | 15 | TGTGCCAACAGCTTAGGACTCCCAGGGGACCATACGCAATATTTT | CANSLGLPGDHTQYF
TRBJ1-5 | once | TRBV6-1 | TRBD1 | 13 | TGTGCTAGCAGGGACAGGGTTCATCAGCCCCAGCTTTTT | CASRDRVHQPQLF
TRBJ1-5 | large | TRBV12-3/TRBV12-4 | - | 13 | TGTGCCAGCAGTCTGGCCAGCAATCAGCCCCAGCATTTT | CASSLASNQPQHF
TRBJ2-7 | many | TRBV28 | TRBD1 | 15 | TGTGCCAGCAGTTTACCCAGGACAGGGGTAGACGAGCAGTACTTC | CASSLPRTGVDEQYF